The entry below gives a single T cell receptor (beta chain) sequence along with its context. The antigen is undetermined. Time point indicated: 2014-2015 season, pre-vaccination. Blood volume per time point ranged from about 35 to 100 mL. The sample originates from a study of follicular helper T cells after annual influenza vaccination. Study observations and caveats: Plasmablast frequency change correlated with clonality change in ICOS+CD38+ cTfh. Yearly vaccinations repeatedly recalled conserved clonotypes in ICOS+CD38+ cTfh.

Data came from immunoSEQ multiplex PCR; TCRdb stores just in-frame clones and leaves some out. Among 9,000 to 13,000 clones listed, more than 65% were seen once. The CDR3 extends over 14 amino acids. V lost 6 bases to trimming and J lost 2 bases, with 13 bases between them. Germline V gene data show CDR1 as MNHEY and CDR2 as SVGAGI. The clonotype was recovered from an adult who received the influenza vaccine. This chain links TRBV6-5 with TRBJ1-2; the D gene is possibly TRBD1 (5 bases). The specimen comprised CXCR5- memory CD4+ T cells sorted from blood, sampled on the day of influenza vaccination. CDR3 in amino acids: CASRVQEGNYGYTF. CDR3 bases: TGTGCCAGCAGAGTACAGGAGGGGAACTATGGCTACACCTTC.